This section outlines one T cell receptor (beta chain) sequence together with its context. The CDR3 runs to 17 residues. In germline, CDR1 is SNHLY, CDR2 FYNNEI. J gave up 5 bases and V 7 bases, and 19 bases lay outside the gene matches. The entry originates in a study of blood T cell repertoires in COVID-19. Authors' analysis steps: Estimation of nucleated cell counts was performed using reference gene primer amplification. Method: immunoSEQ multiplex PCR; TCRdb's copy keeps in-frame clones and lacks some. V, J and clone size are those of that table, while D and trimming were read from the DNA. The data hold 85,000 to 120,000 clones, with about 79% observed a single time.

The TCR comes from a man aged 80 or over with COVID-19, enrolled during active disease. Sequenced: peripheral blood. This chain uses TRBV2 with TRBJ1-2, with 7 bases fitting TRBD1. DNA for the CDR3: TGTGCCAGCAACAAAGACAGGGTTTTTGTGGTCGGTTATGGCTACACCTTC. Its translation is CASNKDRVFVVGYGYTF.